This T cell receptor (beta chain) was retrieved from a study of blood T cell repertoires in COVID-19. CDR3 length: 15 residues. In germline, CDR1 is SGDLS, CDR2 YYNGEE. V shed 0 bases and J 3 bases; nucleotides not matched to a gene: 3. Sequenced by immunoSEQ multiplex PCR; TCRdb stores in-frame clones only, minus some. The sample carries roughly 430,000 clones, approximately 90% recorded once. This chain links TRBV9 with TRBJ2-7; 10 bases agree with TRBD1. Sequencing used PBMCs or T cells enriched from blood (not recorded which). The source is a young woman who had been exposed to COVID-19. CDR3 amino acids: CASSVAGQGVYEQYF. The CDR3 bases are TGTGCCAGCAGCGTAGCCGGACAGGGGGTCTACGAGCAGTACTTC.